The 31 T cell receptor beta chains given below trace back to one sample, sequenced in a study of cytomegalovirus exposure and HLA in healthy donors (dated by TCRdb to about 2017). To prepare the library, the immunoSEQ multiplex PCR assay was applied. TCRdb mirrors the immuneACCESS table, restricted to in-frame sequences. Some clones are absent from its copies; in checked studies, under half trace to an unresolved V gene, and the reason for the others is unknown. In this sample the table shows roughly 58,000 clones, 80% to 95% of which occur a single time. Of the sample, approximately 3% is held by the ten largest clones. Sequencing input: PBMCs. The receptor source for this set is a young man in good health and CMV-seronegative.

The chain uses TRBV27 and TRBJ2-7; tentatively, D is TRBD2 (5 bases). Trimming pared 2 bases from V and 1 base from J, leaving 18 bases between. The CDR3 loop spans 17 amino acids. Looked up from germline, CDR1 is MNHEY and CDR2 is SMNVEV (reference sequence). The CDR3 is CASSLQAVGVPSYEQYF. Here the CDR3 DNA reads TGTGCCAGCAGTTTACAGGCCGTCGGGGTCCCATCCTACGAGCAGTACTTC.

The rearrangement joins TRBV5-1 to TRBJ2-5, with TRBD2 as a possible D gene (6 bases). Germline V gives CDR1 SGHRS, CDR2 YFSETQ. The CDR3 has 16 residues. With 3 bases removed from V and 1 base from J, the gap between germline ends came to 16 bases. The CDR3 region is CASSSATSLTQETQYF. The DNA of the CDR3 is TGCGCCAGCAGCTCGGCGACTAGTCTCACCCAAGAGACCCAGTACTTC.

This chain uses TRBV28 with TRBJ1-4, with D perhaps matching TRBD1 (6 bases). This CDR3 is 15 amino acids long. Trimming removed 4 bases at V and 7 bases at J, with 16 bases between. Germline V gene lookup returns CDR1 MDHEN and CDR2 SYDVKM. This CDR3 reads CASSSYREFGEKLFF. The CDR3 region has the DNA TGTGCCAGCAGTTCTTACAGGGAGTTCGGTGAAAAACTGTTTTTT. The full variable domain, rest sourced from reference TRBV28 and TRBJ1-4, is DVKVTQSSRYLVKRTGEKVFLECVQDMDHENMFWYRQDPGLGLRLIYFSYDVKMKEKGDIPEGYSVSREKKERFSLILESASTNQTSMYLCASSSYREFGEKLFFGSGTQLSVL.

CDR3 region: CASSRTYEQYF. The CDR3 DNA follows: TGTGCCAGCAGCCGTACCTACGAGCAGTACTTC. The chain combines TRBV7-9 with TRBJ2-7, with D unclear. Trimming left V 5 bases short and J 2 bases short, with 4 bases between. In germline, CDR1 is SEHNR, CDR2 FQNEAQ (reference sequence). The CDR3 has 11 amino acids.

The J gene is TRBJ2-7, the V gene TRBV19; possibly TRBD2 for D (6 bases). CDR1 is LNHDA and CDR2 is SQIVND in the germline V gene (reference sequence). V dropped 5 bases and J dropped 2 bases, with 10 bases sitting between them. The CDR3 has 13 residues. CDR3 loop: CASSWGDPYEQYF. CDR3 nucleotides: TGTGCCAGTAGTTGGGGGGATCCCTACGAGCAGTACTTC.

V is TRBV5-1 and J is TRBJ2-1; 8 nucleotides match TRBD1. Germline V gives CDR1 SGHRS, CDR2 YFSETQ. V trimming: 2 bases; J trimming: 5 bases; junction bases outside the gene matches: 3. This CDR3 region has 14 residues. CDR3 amino acids: CASSFATGDNEQFF. The CDR3, as DNA: TGCGCCAGCAGCTTTGCGACAGGGGACAATGAGCAGTTCTTC.

CDR3 residues: CASSKNTEAFF. Here the CDR3 DNA reads TGTGCCAGCAGCAAGAACACTGAAGCTTTCTTT. This rearrangement joins TRBV27 to TRBJ1-1; D ambiguous. Germline-derived CDR1 and CDR2 are MNHEY and SMNVEV (reference sequence). V lost 6 bases and J 1 base, leaving 3 bases between the germline ends. This CDR3 is 11 amino acids long.

In this sample, this clone turned up once. V usage is TRBV5-1 and J usage is TRBJ2-7; D unclear. CDR3 length equals 14 residues. V dropped 0 bases and J dropped 2 bases, with 9 bases sitting between them. Per the germline V gene, CDR1 is SGHRS and CDR2 is YFSETQ. CDR3 protein: CASSLALGPYEQYF. The CDR3 bases are TGCGCCAGCAGCTTGGCGCTTGGGCCCTACGAGCAGTACTTC.

The rearrangement uses TRBV6-5 and TRBJ1-5, with D maybe TRBD1 (6 bases). CDR1 and CDR2 (germline): MNHEY, SVGAGI. V was shortened by 6 bases and J by 3 bases, with 12 bases between the two germline ends. The CDR3 sequence is 14 residues long. The CDR3 reads CASSRRQVNQPQHF. The DNA for the CDR3 is TGTGCCAGCAGCCGTCGACAGGTCAATCAGCCCCAGCATTTT.

The chain joins TRBV29-1 to TRBJ2-3; 7 nucleotides line up with TRBD1. V lost 2 bases, J lost 2 bases, and 7 bases stayed unmatched. This CDR3 region has 15 residues. Germline V gene data show CDR1 as SQVTM and CDR2 as ANQGSEA. The CDR3 here is CSVERAGGITDTQYF. In DNA form, the CDR3 reads TGCAGCGTTGAACGGGCAGGGGGTATCACAGATACGCAGTATTTT.

The rearrangement joins TRBV29-1 to TRBJ2-5; 8 nucleotides agree with TRBD1. V dropped 7 bases and J dropped 4; count of bases not matched to a gene: 5. The CDR3 extends over 12 amino acids. The germline V gene encodes CDR1 SQVTM and CDR2 ANQGSEA. For the CDR3, the DNA is TGCAGCGCGGACAGGGCGCGAGAGACCCAGTACTTC. Encoded protein: CSADRARETQYF.

The chain combines TRBV7-6 with TRBJ1-2; D is possibly TRBD1 (6 bases). The CDR3 sequence is 15 residues long. Germline V gene sequence: CDR1 SGHVS, CDR2 FNYEAQ. V was clipped by 5 bases and J by 4 bases, with 17 bases between them. This CDR3 is CASSPRGGARYGYTF. CDR3 bases: TGTGCCAGCAGCCCGCGGGGGGGGGCGCGCTATGGCTACACCTTC.

V and J are TRBV6-5 and TRBJ2-1; unclear D gene. The ends were cut back, 3 bases at V and 9 bases at J, with 9 bases in the middle. Germline assignment: CDR1 MNHEY and CDR2 SVGAGI. There are 12 residues in the CDR3. CDR3: CASSYLSGEQFF. The CDR3 DNA is TGTGCCAGCAGTTATCTCTCGGGTGAGCAGTTCTTC.

V is TRBV11-2 and J is TRBJ2-5, with D perhaps matching TRBD1 (6 bases). V was pared by 5 bases and J by 5 bases, with 18 bases between. There are 15 residues in the CDR3. Germline assignment: CDR1 SGHAT and CDR2 FQNNGV. In nucleotides, the CDR3 is TGTGCCAGCAGCCTTCCCAGCGGAAGGGGGGAGACCCAGTACTTC. Its translation: CASSLPSGRGETQYF.

The CDR3 DNA follows: TGCGCCAGCAGTGAGACACCGGGTACCACTGAAGCTTTCTTT. Protein: CASSETPGTTEAFF. The chain employs TRBV10-1 and TRBJ1-1; D is unresolved. CDR1 WNHNN and CDR2 SYGVQD come from the germline V gene (reference sequence). The CDR3 sequence is 14 residues long. V was clipped by 2 bases and J by 4 bases, with 11 bases between them.

This chain connects TRBV6-5 to TRBJ1-1; D is possibly TRBD1 (5 bases). The ends were cut back, 3 bases at V and 7 bases at J, with 21 bases in the middle. CDR1 is MNHEY and CDR2 is SVGAGI in the germline V gene. The CDR3 totals 16 residues. The CDR3 region has the DNA TGTGCCAGCAGTTATAGGCAGGGCGGCGGGAGTGGTGAAGCTTTCTTT. It specifies CASSYRQGGGSGEAFF.

The chain couples TRBV11-3 to TRBJ2-5; 11 nucleotides align to TRBD2. CDR1 SGHNT and CDR2 YENEEA come from the germline V gene. The CDR3 extends over 17 amino acids. V lost 1 base, J lost 1 base, and 5 bases stayed unmatched. This chain's CDR3 is CASSLGLGLAAQETQYF. The CDR3 DNA follows: TGTGCCAGCAGCTTAGGGTTGGGACTAGCGGCCCAAGAGACCCAGTACTTC. The full variable domain, in which reference TRBV11-3 and TRBJ2-5 provide the parts outside the CDR3, is EAGVVQSPRYKIIEKKQPVAFWCNPISGHNTLYWYLQNLGQGPELLIRYENEEAVDDSQLPKDRFSAERLKGVDSTLKIQPAELGDSAVYLCASSLGLGLAAQETQYFGPGTRLLVL.

This clone was found once. V gene TRBV5-8 combines with J gene TRBJ2-7; 10 nucleotides match TRBD1. V shed 8 bases and J 9 bases; nucleotides not matched to a gene: 17. Germline-derived CDR1 and CDR2 are SGHTS and YDEGEE. The CDR3 extends over 15 amino acids. CDR3 sequence (DNA): TGTGCCAGTGCCTCCCACCGGACAGGGGGGGAACGGCAGTACTTC. It is translated as CASASHRTGGERQYF. Full variable domain (missing parts from reference TRBV5-8 and TRBJ2-7): EAGVTQSPTHLIKTRGQQATLRCSPISGHTSVYWYQQALGLGLQFLLWYDEGEERNRGNFPPRFSGRQFPNYSSELNVNALELEDSALYLCASASHRTGGERQYFGPGTRLTVT.

The chain uses TRBV2 and TRBJ2-7, with 10 bases that match TRBD1. The germline CDR1 and CDR2 sequences are SNHLY and FYNNEI. Trimming cost V 6 bases and J 6 bases; bases outside gene matches: 14. CDR3 length: 16 amino acids. The CDR3 nucleotides are TGTGCCAGCAGCGGCCGTACCGGGACAGGGGTTTTCGAGCAGTACTTC. Encoded protein: CASSGRTGTGVFEQYF.

The chain is built from TRBV27 and TRBJ2-3; 9 nucleotides agree with TRBD2. The CDR3 loop spans 13 amino acids. V lost 8 bases and J lost 6; bases outside the gene matches: 6. Germline V gene data show CDR1 as MNHEY and CDR2 as SMNVEV (reference sequence). The CDR3 region has the DNA TGTGCCAGCCGGGCTAGCGGGAAGGATACGCAGTATTTT. Translating it yields CASRASGKDTQYF.

The genes are TRBV28 and TRBJ2-7, with 7 positions matching TRBD2. Germline assignment: CDR1 MDHEN and CDR2 SYDVKM. The CDR3 has 15 residues. Trimming at V came to 5 bases and at J to 7 bases, leaving 14 bases not matched to a gene. CDR3 DNA: TGTGCCAGCAGTCAACCCAGGGAGGGTCGGAGGGAGCAGTACTTC. Protein sequence: CASSQPREGRREQYF.

This chain uses TRBV6-5 with TRBJ1-4; D ambiguous. Germline-derived CDR1 and CDR2 are MNHEY and SVGAGI. The CDR3 contains 15 residues. Trimming shortened V by 2 bases and J by 0 bases, and 7 bases separated the two germline ends. DNA of the CDR3: TGTGCCAGCAGTTACACAGATGCAACTAATGAAAAACTGTTTTTT. The encoded protein is CASSYTDATNEKLFF.

This clone was recorded a few times. The CDR3: CASSPAGTEAFF. The CDR3 nucleotides read TGTGCCAGCAGCCCGGCGGGGACTGAAGCTTTCTTT. This chain links TRBV5-4 with TRBJ1-1, with no clear D. V lost 4 bases and J lost 5, with 9 bases in between. This CDR3 has 12 amino acids. Looked up from germline, CDR1 is SGHNT and CDR2 is YYREEE (reference sequence). Using reference TRBV5-4 and TRBJ1-1 for the parts outside the CDR3, the full variable domain is ETGVTQSPTHLIKTRGQQVTLRCSSQSGHNTVSWYQQALGQGPQFIFQYYREEENGRGNFPPRFSGLQFPNYSSELNVNALELDDSALYLCASSPAGTEAFFGQGTRLTVV.

The rearrangement uses TRBV6-5 and TRBJ2-7; no reliable D call. The CDR3 contains 11 residues. With 10 bases removed from V and 4 bases from J, the gap between germline ends came to 11 bases. The germline gives CDR1 MNHEY, CDR2 SVGAGI. DNA for the CDR3: TGTGCCACGAGCAGGTGGTACGAGCAGTACTTC. Protein product: CATSRWYEQYF.

This sequence joins TRBV29-1 and TRBJ2-2; 8 bases are shared with TRBD1. After removal of 7 bases from V and 1 base from J, the junction contained 2 bases not matched to a gene. The V gene's germline CDR1 is SQVTM and CDR2 ANQGSEA. The CDR3 spans 13 residues. CDR3 sequence (DNA): TGCAGCGCTGACAGGGGGAACACCGGGGAGCTGTTTTTT. Residues: CSADRGNTGELFF.

This rearrangement joins TRBV30 to TRBJ1-5; D call uncertain. This CDR3 region has 14 residues. Germline lookup yields CDR1 GTSNPN and CDR2 SVGIG (reference sequence). Trimming stripped 0 bases from V and 0 bases from J, with 6 bases between. CDR3 region: CAWSVPYSNQPQHF. Here the CDR3 DNA reads TGTGCCTGGAGTGTACCCTATAGCAATCAGCCCCAGCATTTT.

This clone has just a few counts. This chain links TRBV6-5 with TRBJ2-1; D is perhaps TRBD1 (5 bases). Trimming left V 6 bases short and J 5 bases short, with 8 bases between. The CDR3 is 12 residues long. Germline values: CDR1 MNHEY, CDR2 SVGAGI. CDR3 residues: CASRRQNNEQFF. CDR3 coding DNA: TGTGCCAGCAGAAGACAGAACAATGAGCAGTTCTTC.

This chain links TRBV5-1 with TRBJ2-1; 14 nucleotides agree with TRBD2. V lost 1 base to trimming and J lost 6 bases; unmatched junction nucleotides: 6. The CDR3 has 17 residues. Per germline, CDR1 SGHRS and CDR2 YFSETQ. CDR3 nucleotides: TGCGCCAGCAGCTTGTCCTCCGGGACTAGCGGGAGCAATGAGCAGTTCTTC. Encoded protein: CASSLSSGTSGSNEQFF.

The gene calls are TRBV7-2 and TRBJ2-1; 11 positions agree with TRBD2. The CDR3 has 16 residues. Unmatched junction bases numbered 6, after V lost 1 base and J lost 7 bases. Germline lookup yields CDR1 SGHTA and CDR2 FQGNSA. The CDR3 nucleotides read TGTGCCAGCAGCTTAGTAGGTAGCGGGAGGGATAATGAGCAGTTCTTC. This gives the protein CASSLVGSGRDNEQFF. Using reference TRBV7-2 and TRBJ2-1 for the parts outside the CDR3, the full variable domain is GAGVSQSPSNKVTEKGKDVELRCDPISGHTALYWYRQSLGQGLEFLIYFQGNSAPDKSGLPSDRFSAERTGGSVSTLTIQRTQQEDSAVYLCASSLVGSGRDNEQFFGPGTRLTVL.

The chain combines TRBV2 with TRBJ2-5; D is possibly TRBD1 (6 bases). CDR1 and CDR2 from the germline V gene are SNHLY and FYNNEI. Trimming cost V 11 bases and J 6 bases, with 16 bases left between them. This CDR3 contains 12 residues. CDR3 protein: CAGTQGMQTQYF. The CDR3 nucleotides read TGTGCCGGAACACAGGGCATGCAGACCCAGTACTTC. The full variable domain, in which reference TRBV2 and TRBJ2-5 provide the parts outside the CDR3, is EPEVTQTPSHQVTQMGQEVILRCVPISNHLYFYWYRQILGQKVEFLVSFYNNEISEKSEIFDDQFSVERPDGSNFTLKIRSTKLEDSAMYFCAGTQGMQTQYFGPGTRLLVL.

V gene TRBV27 combines with J gene TRBJ1-4; no clear D gene. V lost 3 bases and J lost 8, with 16 bases in between. The CDR3 extends over 15 amino acids. Germline V gives CDR1 MNHEY, CDR2 SMNVEV (reference sequence). As DNA, the CDR3 is TGTGCCAGCAGTTTTTTAGGGCCGACGGGGGAAAAACTGTTTTTT. Translating it yields CASSFLGPTGEKLFF.